This T cell receptor beta chain derives from a study of response to subunit inactivated influenza vaccine. General observations from the study: Researchers suggested that each seasonal influenza vaccination recruits few new T cells.

To note about this clonotype: Its antigen is unknown.

TCRdb ran MiXCR on the RT-PCR reads and lists one entry per CDR3 protein. The table lists roughly 780,000 distinct CDR3 sequences, 15% to 20% of them singletons. The germline V gene has CDR1 SGHRS and CDR2 YFSETQ. The CDR3 runs 15 residues. The V end was cut by 3 bases, the J end by 2 bases, with 15 bases between. This TCR came from a man aged 45-60 years who received an inactivated influenza vaccine. The starting material was PBMCs from blood, obtained around 5 days after vaccination. The chain joins TRBV5-1 to TRBJ2-7; D perhaps matches TRBD1 (6 bases). The CDR3 region is CASSSLRDTTYEQYF. CDR3 coding DNA: TGCGCCAGCAGCTCCCTCCGGGACACGACCTACGAGCAGTACTTC.